This T cell receptor beta chain was captured by sequencing in a study of cytomegalovirus exposure and HLA in healthy donors. The study's findings and limits: According to an earlier analysis, most TCR beta V segments yielded productive rearrangements about 87% or about 30% of the time. Using the classifier, cytomegalovirus status was reportedly diagnosed with high specificity and sensitivity. In a later analysis, HLA-C alleles had the fewest associated TCRs, DRB1 alleles the most.

As to this clone: The antigen is undetermined.

Primers for the PCR totalled 60 Vbeta and 13 Jbeta. TCRdb's table, derived via immunoSEQ multiplex PCR, lists solely in-frame clones and lacks some. This table holds some 150,000 clones, approximately 78% found once. The length of the CDR3 is 16 residues. The junction had 6 bases not matched to a gene; V was cut back by 0 bases and J by 5 bases. Germline V lookup: CDR1 MNHEY, CDR2 SVGAGI. Specimen: PBMCs. The receptor was derived from a man aged 35 to 55 in good health and CMV-seropositive. The chain joins TRBV6-5 to TRBJ2-1; 8 nucleotides agree with TRBD2. The CDR3 coding sequence is TGTGCCAGCAGTTACTCGCAGCGGGAGAGCAACAATGAGCAGTTCTTC. It specifies CASSYSQRESNNEQFF.